The following is a T cell receptor (beta chain) sequence with its context. This clone was found a few times. Its antigen target is currently unknown. Base qualities are not at hand, and no much larger clone is one base apart. The data stem from a study of T cell repertoires in MIS-A myocarditis (dated by TCRdb to 2022 to 2024). Amplification of TCRbeta CDR3 regions relied on the immunoSEQ bias-controlled multiplex PCR, followed by high-throughput sequencing. The paper's processing steps were these. CDR3 sequences were collapsed and filtered by the immunoSEQ vendor pipeline to quantify abundance and frequency of each unique TCRbeta CDR3. Dominant CDR3 amino acid sequences were clustered with SARS-CoV-2-specific ImmuneCODE TCRbeta sequences by CD-HIT at a 90% global sequence identity threshold. Clones were classed as hyperexpanded at frequencies of 0.1 to 1 and as large at frequencies of 0.01 to 0.1. For the dominant clones, CDR3 amino acid sequences and V and J gene assignments were confirmed with MiXCR. The R stringdist package was used to calculate Levenshtein distances between the patient clonotypes and the ImmuneCODE hits. In its TCRdb copy, this immuneACCESS table keeps in-frame sequences only and misses some clones. Where compared with another copy, unresolved V genes explain less than half of these, and the others have no known cause. The V and J calls and clone size were taken over from that table, and D and trimming were inferred from the DNA. The sample records some 6,600 clones, around 73% of which are singletons. Roughly 19% of the sample is held by the ten biggest clonotypes.

The QIAamp DNA FFPE kit was used to extract genomic DNA from formalin-fixed paraffin-embedded autopsy tissue. In the germline V gene (reference sequence), CDR1 corresponds to LNHDA and CDR2 to SQIVND. The junction shows trimming of 5 bases on V and 13 bases on J, plus 12 bases between the germline ends. The CDR3 goes from the cysteine to the phenylalanine over 11 residues. Kept here is only the CDR3 DNA, which spans 33 bases and is read in frame from base 1. This sequence originates from a man younger than 30 with fulminant myocarditis from multisystem inflammatory syndrome in adults (MIS-A) after COVID-19. The sequenced sample consisted of right inferior lung lobe tissue obtained at autopsy. In this chain, TRBV19 is recombined with TRBJ2-1; no D gene can be assigned with confidence. The bases read TGTGCCAGTAGTTTTGGACGTTTCCAGTTCTTC. Its product reads: CASSFGRFQFF.